The present entry profiles one T cell receptor (beta chain) with its context. What the recovered Cohort 3 donors had was two negative PCRs, clearance, or symptom resolution. These data are taken from a study of blood T cell repertoires in COVID-19. Overall study context: Researchers got acute and convalescent COVID-19 samples from the United States, Italy and Spain.

The CDR3 totals 14 residues. V trimming: 6 bases; J trimming: 4 bases; junction bases outside the gene matches: 6. The germline V gene encodes CDR1 MNHEY and CDR2 SMNVEV (reference sequence). Libraries were prepared by immunoSEQ multiplex PCR; TCRdb keeps only in-frame clonotypes and omits some of them. Of 200,000 to 250,000 clones listed, about 90% are singletons. The rearrangement joins TRBV27 to TRBJ2-3; 8 nucleotides line up with TRBD2. This TCR derives from a man under 40 who had recovered from COVID-19. Sequencing was done on a sample of PBMCs or T cells enriched from blood (not recorded which). The CDR3 region is CASSSGGAPDTQYF. The CDR3 DNA reads TGTGCCAGCAGCTCGGGGGGGGCGCCAGATACGCAGTATTTT.